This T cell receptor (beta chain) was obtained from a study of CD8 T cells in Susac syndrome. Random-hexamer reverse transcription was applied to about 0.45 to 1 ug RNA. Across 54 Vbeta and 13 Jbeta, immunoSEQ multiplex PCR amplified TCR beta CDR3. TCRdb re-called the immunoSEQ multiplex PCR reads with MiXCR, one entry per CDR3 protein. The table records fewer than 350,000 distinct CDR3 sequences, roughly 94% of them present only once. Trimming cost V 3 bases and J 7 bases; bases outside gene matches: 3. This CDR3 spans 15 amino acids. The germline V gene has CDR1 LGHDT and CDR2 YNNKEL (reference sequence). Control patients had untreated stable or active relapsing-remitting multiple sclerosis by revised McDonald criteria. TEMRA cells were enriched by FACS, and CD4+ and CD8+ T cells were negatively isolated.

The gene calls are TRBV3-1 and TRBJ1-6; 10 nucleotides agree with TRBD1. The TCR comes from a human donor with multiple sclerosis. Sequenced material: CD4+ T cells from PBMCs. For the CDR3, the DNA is TGTGCCAGCAGCCAGAGGACAGGGGGGAATTCACCCCTCCACTTT. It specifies CASSQRTGGNSPLHF.